These 23 T cell receptor beta chains were all obtained from the same sample, sequenced in a study of blood T cell repertoires in COVID-19. Clones were read by immunoSEQ multiplex PCR, and TCRdb kept only the in-frame ones, dropping some. The sample records roughly 110,000 clones, about two thirds being singletons. Specimen: peripheral blood. All receptors come from a human donor with acute or convalescent COVID-19. The donor label of this sample is uncertain.

This clone was detected only a few times. The CDR3 loop is CASSLAGPDTEAFF. In DNA form, the CDR3 reads TGTGCCAGCAGCTTAGCGGGCCCTGACACTGAAGCTTTCTTT. This chain links TRBV7-9 with TRBJ1-1, with D uncertain. Germline V gene lookup returns CDR1 SEHNR and CDR2 FQNEAQ (reference sequence). Trimming took off 0 bases at V and 3 bases at J, with 8 bases between the two ends. CDR3 length: 14 residues.

V usage is TRBV12-5 and J usage is TRBJ1-5; D remains ambiguous. Trimming stripped 1 base from V and 0 bases from J, with 13 bases between. The length of the CDR3 is 17 residues. The germline V gene has CDR1 LGHNT and CDR2 FRNRAP. The CDR3 protein is CASGLAYNSNSNQPQHF. The CDR3 DNA is TGTGCTAGTGGTTTGGCCTACAACAGTAATAGCAATCAGCCCCAGCATTTT.

The rearrangement links TRBV29-1 to TRBJ2-3; 10 bases fit TRBD2. Germline assignment: CDR1 SQVTM and CDR2 ANQGSEA. This CDR3 is built from 15 residues. Losses at the gene ends were 6 bases for V and 2 bases for J; bases not matched to a gene: 8. CDR3: CSVGPSGGYTDTQYF. DNA for the CDR3: TGCAGCGTGGGTCCTAGCGGGGGCTACACAGATACGCAGTATTTT.

This chain links TRBV4-1 with TRBJ2-1, with D perhaps TRBD2 (6 bases). The CDR3 sequence is 15 residues long. The V and J ends lost 1 base and 8 bases respectively, with 15 bases between them. Germline V CDR1 and CDR2: MGHRA, YSYEKL. In nucleotides, the CDR3 is TGCGCCAGCAGCCAAGGGCCTGGGGGGTACGATGAGCAGTTCTTC. It codes for CASSQGPGGYDEQFF.

There are a few counts of this clone. The genes are TRBV14 and TRBJ2-7, with 9 positions matching TRBD1. Germline loops: CDR1 SGHDN, CDR2 FVKESK. The CDR3 length is 16 residues. V was pared by 4 bases and J by 0 bases, with 7 bases of the junction left unmatched. CDR3 loop: CASSLTGTGYSYEQYF. CDR3 DNA: TGTGCCAGCAGCCTCACCGGGACAGGGTACTCCTACGAGCAGTACTTC.

The V gene is TRBV7-9, the J gene TRBJ2-1, with 9 bases fitting TRBD2. This CDR3 contains 14 residues. V was pared by 1 base and J by 15 bases, with 10 bases of the junction left unmatched. Germline V gene lookup returns CDR1 SEHNR and CDR2 FQNEAQ (reference sequence). CDR3 DNA sequence: TGTGCCAGCAGCTTAGTAGGAGCGGGGGGTCTGCCGTTCTTC. This encodes CASSLVGAGGLPFF.

The V call is TRBV18, the J call TRBJ2-3, with 9 bases aligning to TRBD2. The germline gives CDR1 KGHSH, CDR2 LQKENI. The CDR3 sequence is 16 residues long. The V and J ends lost 0 bases and 6 bases, in that order; junction bases with no gene match: 7. In DNA, the CDR3 is TGTGCCAGCTCACCACCGGGCGGGGGGGCCTCGGATACGCAGTATTTT. This translates into CASSPPGGGASDTQYF.

The J gene is TRBJ2-7, the V gene TRBV5-5, with no clear D. Per the germline V gene, CDR1 is SGHKS and CDR2 is YYEKEE (reference sequence). With 2 bases removed from V and 0 bases from J, the gap between germline ends came to 15 bases. CDR3 length equals 16 residues. CDR3 nucleotide sequence: TGTGCCAGCAGCTTTGCCCCCACTTCAAGCTCCTACGAGCAGTACGTC. It codes for CASSFAPTSSSYEQYV.

This clone has just a few counts. Other DNA sequences in this sample translate to the same CDR3. The gene calls are TRBV10-3 and TRBJ1-6, with unresolved D. CDR1 is ENHRY, CDR2 SYGVKD, per germline. The CDR3 has 13 residues. V lost 3 bases and J lost 10, with 10 bases in between. Written as DNA, the CDR3 is TGTGCCATCAGTGATAACGACATATCACCCCTCCACTTT. Translation: CAISDNDISPLHF.

This clone was detected only once. The chain carries TRBV6-5 and TRBJ2-3; 10 bases are shared with TRBD2. V lost 5 bases, J lost 6 bases, and 8 bases stayed unmatched. Germline values: CDR1 MNHEY, CDR2 SVGAGI. The CDR3 is 15 amino acids. The CDR3 loop reads CASSPLSGGADTQYF. The CDR3 nucleotides read TGTGCCAGCAGTCCCCTAAGCGGGGGGGCCGATACGCAGTATTTT.

This chain links TRBV29-1 with TRBJ2-7, with 7 nucleotides matching TRBD1. The CDR3 totals 13 residues. Germline-derived CDR1 and CDR2 are SQVTM and ANQGSEA. The trim removed 3 bases at V and 5 bases at J, leaving 7 bases unmatched. The CDR3 protein is CSVETDRENEQYF. The CDR3 nucleotides are TGCAGCGTTGAGACAGACAGGGAAAACGAGCAGTACTTC.

The chain has TRBV3-1 (or the pseudogene TRBV3-2) and TRBJ1-5; weak D call: TRBD1 (6 bases). Germline V lookup: CDR1 LGHDT, CDR2 YNNKEL (reference sequence). Trimming removed 5 bases from V and 5 bases from J, with 16 bases in between. This CDR3 comprises 15 residues. Here the CDR3 DNA reads TGTGCCAGCAGCGTTAGGGGGGGGACGGATCAGCCCCAGCATTTT. It encodes CASSVRGGTDQPQHF.

CDR3 loop: CAWSDRRWRSGNTIYF. The CDR3 DNA follows: TGTGCCTGGAGTGATCGGAGATGGAGATCTGGAAACACCATATATTTT. The chain uses TRBV30 and TRBJ1-3; no clear D gene. The CDR3 covers 16 residues. Germline CDR1 is GTSNPN and CDR2 is SVGIG (reference sequence). V was cut by 1 base and J by 1 base, with 14 bases left in between.

In its sample, this clone was seen once. This chain uses TRBV3-1 (or the pseudogene TRBV3-2) with TRBJ1-1; D not resolved. The germline V gene has CDR1 LGHDT and CDR2 YNNKEL (reference sequence). The CDR3 has 13 residues. The V gene lost 5 bases and the J gene lost 0 bases, with 7 bases spanning the gap. The CDR3 nucleotides read TGTGCCAGCAGCAATAATATGAACACTGAAGCTTTCTTT. Translating gives CASSNNMNTEAFF.

The gene calls are TRBV7-8 and TRBJ1-2, with D possibly being TRBD1 (5 bases). V gave up 5 bases and J gave up 6 bases, with 13 bases separating them. The CDR3 totals 13 residues. Germline loops: CDR1 SGHVS, CDR2 FQNEAQ. CDR3 nucleotides: TGTGCCAGCAGCGGTCAGGGTTCTGATGGCTACACCTTC. It specifies CASSGQGSDGYTF. The variable domain in full, completed from reference TRBV7-8 and TRBJ1-2, reads GAGVSQSPRYKVAKRGQDVALRCDPISGHVSLFWYQQALGQGPEFLTYFQNEAQLDKSGLPSDRFFAERPEGSVSTLKIQRTQQEDSAVYLCASSGQGSDGYTFGSGTRLTVV.

The chain links TRBV12-3 or TRBV12-4 to TRBJ2-5, with D maybe TRBD1 (6 bases). V dropped 1 base and J dropped 5 bases, with 8 bases sitting between them. The length of the CDR3 is 13 residues. The CDR3 sequence is CASSLGRGETQYF. The CDR3 DNA follows: TGTGCCAGCAGTTTAGGCAGGGGTGAGACCCAGTACTTC.

A single count supports this clone. The CDR3 here is CASRASWADGYTF. The CDR3 DNA reads TGTGCCAGCAGAGCTTCATGGGCAGATGGCTACACCTTC. The chain uses TRBV12-3 or TRBV12-4 and TRBJ1-2; D gene unclear. This CDR3 has 13 amino acids. Trimming pared 6 bases from V and 6 bases from J, leaving 14 bases between.

The genes are TRBV5-1 and TRBJ1-4; 10 positions agree with TRBD1. J lost 7 bases, V lost 0 bases, and 9 bases had no gene match. There are 17 residues in the CDR3. Germline CDR1 and CDR2: SGHRS and YFSETQ. This CDR3 is CASSLGDRGFIGEKLFF. Here the CDR3 DNA reads TGCGCCAGCAGCTTGGGGGACAGGGGTTTTATCGGTGAAAAACTGTTTTTT.

This clone was detected only a few times. The rearrangement joins TRBV5-4 to TRBJ2-5, with 7 bases matching TRBD1. The CDR3 is made up of 19 amino acids. Per the germline V gene, CDR1 is SGHNT and CDR2 is YYREEE (reference sequence). The V gene end was trimmed by 0 bases and the J gene end by 4 bases; junction bases not matched to a gene: 18. CDR3 nucleotides: TGTGCCAGCAGCTTGGTATCCCCCCCGACAGGGTTTGTGGCAGAGACCCAGTACTTC. This encodes CASSLVSPPTGFVAETQYF.

V usage is TRBV18 and J usage is TRBJ2-2; TRBD1 matches 11 bases. CDR1 is KGHSH, CDR2 LQKENI, per germline. CDR3 length: 16 amino acids. With V trimmed by 6 bases and J by 4 bases, 7 bases remained unmatched. CDR3 region: CASSSGTGGLTGELFF. CDR3 nucleotides: TGTGCCAGCTCGTCCGGGACAGGGGGACTCACCGGGGAGCTGTTTTTT.

This clone occurred many times. The chain employs TRBV19 and TRBJ2-6; D is uncertain. The CDR3 length is 14 residues. The germline V gene has CDR1 LNHDA and CDR2 SQIVND (reference sequence). Trimming took off 0 bases at V and 5 bases at J, with 5 bases between the two ends. CDR3 in DNA: TGTGCCAGTAGTATAGAGAGGAGGGCCAACGTCCTGACTTTC. Protein product: CASSIERRANVLTF.

The chain carries TRBV7-2 and TRBJ2-7, with 8 bases matching TRBD2. Germline V lookup: CDR1 SGHTA, CDR2 FQGNSA. This CDR3 is 15 amino acids long. The V gene end was trimmed by 2 bases and the J gene end by 4 bases; junction bases not matched to a gene: 7. CDR3 loop: CASSLKRGKGYEQYF. CDR3 sequence (DNA): TGTGCCAGCAGCTTAAAGCGGGGGAAAGGGTACGAGCAGTACTTC.

This rearrangement joins TRBV12-5 to TRBJ1-1, with D hard to call. Looked up from germline, CDR1 is LGHNT and CDR2 is FRNRAP. V was shortened by 0 bases and J by 7 bases, with 18 bases between the two germline ends. The CDR3 consists of 16 residues. The DNA of the CDR3 is TGTGCTAGTGGTTTGGTCCCGGGATGGGAAACCAGTGAAGCTTTCTTT. This gives the protein CASGLVPGWETSEAFF.